The 24 T cell receptor beta chains below come from one sample, sequenced in a study of blood T cell repertoires in COVID-19. Some clones are missing from TCRdb's copy, which holds only in-frame ones; the method was immunoSEQ multiplex PCR. The table lists about 110,000 clones, 85% to 90% of them singletons, with less than 1.5% in the top ten. The specimen was peripheral blood. These receptor sequences come from a human donor in a cohort sampled during active COVID-19.

This clone showed up just once. DNA of the CDR3: TGTGCCAGCAGTTCTCCGGGTTTCGCCGAAGCTTTCTTT. Its translation is CASSSPGFAEAFF. The genes are TRBV6-5 and TRBJ1-1; D uncertain. The germline V gene encodes CDR1 MNHEY and CDR2 SVGAGI. The germline V and J ends were trimmed by 4 bases and 8 bases, with 14 bases remaining between them. This CDR3 comprises 13 residues.

V is TRBV28 and J is TRBJ1-6, with D hard to call. Germline lookup yields CDR1 MDHEN and CDR2 SYDVKM. V dropped 1 base and J dropped 10 bases, with 14 bases sitting between them. The CDR3 totals 15 residues. CDR3 bases: TGTGCCAGCAGTTTATACGGGGAACGGTGGTCACCCCTCCACTTT. It codes for CASSLYGERWSPLHF.

The genes are TRBV11-3 and TRBJ1-2; the D is unclear. CDR3 size: 14 residues. Germline CDR1 and CDR2: SGHNT and YENEEA. Trimming pared 0 bases from V and 4 bases from J, leaving 9 bases between. CDR3 sequence (DNA): TGTGCCAGCAGCTTAGATCGTGGCTCCTATGGCTACACCTTC. Its protein is CASSLDRGSYGYTF.

The chain combines TRBV6-2 or TRBV6-3 with TRBJ1-5, with 8 bases fitting TRBD1. With 6 bases clipped from V and 5 bases from J, the junction kept 15 bases outside the gene matches. The CDR3 loop spans 17 amino acids. Germline V gives CDR1 MNHEY, CDR2 SVGEGT. As DNA, the CDR3 is TGTGCCAGCAGCCTTCATTTCGGACAGGGACGTTATCAGCCCCAGCATTTT. Its protein product is CASSLHFGQGRYQPQHF.

The V and J genes are TRBV28 and TRBJ1-4; 10 positions agree with TRBD1. The trim removed 6 bases at V and 8 bases at J, leaving 9 bases unmatched. The CDR3 loop spans 15 amino acids. Germline V gene sequence: CDR1 MDHEN, CDR2 SYDVKM. CDR3 sequence: CASSRTGGFSEKLFF. In DNA form, the CDR3 reads TGTGCCAGCAGCCGGACAGGGGGGTTCTCGGAAAAACTGTTTTTT. Using reference TRBV28 and TRBJ1-4 for the parts outside the CDR3, the full variable domain is DVKVTQSSRYLVKRTGEKVFLECVQDMDHENMFWYRQDPGLGLRLIYFSYDVKMKEKGDIPEGYSVSREKKERFSLILESASTNQTSMYLCASSRTGGFSEKLFFGSGTQLSVL.

The chain employs TRBV21-1 and TRBJ2-5; the table gives TRBD2 as D, unverified against the DNA. TRBV21-1 is annotated as a pseudogene. The CDR3 spans 12 residues. For the CDR3, the DNA is TGTGCCAGCCGAGCACCGCAAGAGACCCAGTACTTC. Its translation: CASRAPQETQYF.

A few counts support this clone. Other DNA sequences in this sample translate to the same CDR3. The V and J genes are TRBV5-6 and TRBJ1-1; D remains ambiguous. The CDR3 spans 11 residues. Trimming stripped 2 bases from V and 5 bases from J, with 4 bases between. Germline V gene sequence: CDR1 SGHDT, CDR2 YYEEEE. CDR3 loop: CASSFLTEAFF. The CDR3 nucleotides read TGTGCCAGCAGCTTCTTGACTGAAGCTTTCTTT.

DNA for the CDR3: TGTGCCAGCAGCCCAGGGGATAAGCGGGGGGGAGGAGAGCAGTTCTTC. It is translated as CASSPGDKRGGGEQFF. V usage is TRBV3-1 (or the pseudogene TRBV3-2) and J usage is TRBJ2-1, with 10 bases identical to TRBD2. The CDR3 contains 16 residues. Germline V lookup: CDR1 LGHDT, CDR2 YNNKEL (reference sequence). V lost 4 bases, J lost 10 bases, and 13 bases stayed unmatched.

This sequence joins TRBV18 and TRBJ1-2, with 7 positions matching TRBD1. J was trimmed by 5 bases and V by 4 bases; bases with no gene match: 7. This CDR3 comprises 14 residues. Germline CDR1 is KGHSH and CDR2 is LQKENI. CDR3 sequence: CASSRRQGYYGYTF. The CDR3 nucleotides are TGTGCCAGCTCACGACGACAGGGTTATTATGGCTACACCTTC.

This clone has only a few counts. The chain is built from TRBV2 and TRBJ2-5; 10 nucleotides align to TRBD2. The germline CDR1 and CDR2 sequences are SNHLY and FYNNEI. This CDR3 is 15 amino acids long. Trimming removed 4 bases from V and 5 bases from J; junction bases left unmatched: 7. The CDR3 nucleotides read TGTGCCAGCAGTGGAGCGGGAGGGAGGGCGGAGACCCAGTACTTC. Translation gives CASSGAGGRAETQYF.

This CDR3 reads CASSYVASRPGELFF. In DNA form, the CDR3 reads TGTGCCAGCAGTTACGTAGCTAGCCGTCCCGGGGAGCTGTTTTTT. The chain recombines TRBV6-5 with TRBJ2-2; D might be TRBD2 (5 bases). Between the trimmed V and J ends, which lost 2 bases and 6 bases, there was a span of 13 bases. Germline CDR1 and CDR2: MNHEY and SVGAGI. This CDR3 comprises 15 residues.

The chain recombines TRBV28 with TRBJ1-5; 7 bases are shared with TRBD1. Trimming removed 10 bases from V and 5 bases from J; junction bases left unmatched: 8. The CDR3 consists of 13 residues. The V gene's germline CDR1 is MDHEN and CDR2 SYDVKM. The CDR3 spells CATRGGAYQPQHF. The DNA of the CDR3 is TGTGCCACCAGGGGGGGGGCCTATCAGCCCCAGCATTTT.

The V gene is TRBV27, the J gene TRBJ2-7; D perhaps matches TRBD1 (7 bases). Germline CDR1 reads MNHEY; CDR2 reads SMNVEV (reference sequence). The CDR3 runs 13 residues. V gave up 5 bases and J gave up 4 bases, with 12 bases separating them. In DNA form, the CDR3 reads TGTGCCAGCAGTCTGACAGGGACTTACGAGCAGTACTTC. Its translation: CASSLTGTYEQYF.

In this sample, this clone turned up once. The chain employs TRBV19 and TRBJ1-6; tentatively, D is TRBD1 (5 bases). The V gene lost 5 bases and the J gene lost 6 bases, with 8 bases spanning the gap. This CDR3 has 13 amino acids. Germline CDR1 reads LNHDA; CDR2 reads SQIVND (reference sequence). CDR3 in amino acids: CASSLQGNSPLHF. In DNA form, the CDR3 reads TGTGCCAGTAGTCTGCAGGGTAATTCACCCCTCCACTTT.

The chain recombines TRBV6-5 with TRBJ2-5; maybe TRBD2 (5 bases). The length of the CDR3 is 13 residues. CDR1 is MNHEY and CDR2 is SVGAGI in the germline V gene. Trimming took 2 bases from V and 5 from J, leaving 9 bases between them. The CDR3 DNA reads TGTGCCAGCAGTTACGTGGGCGGGGAGACCCAGTACTTC. Its protein product is CASSYVGGETQYF.

The V and J genes are TRBV3-1 (or the pseudogene TRBV3-2) and TRBJ2-7, with D maybe TRBD2 (5 bases). The CDR3 spans 16 residues. With 4 bases removed from V and 0 bases from J, the gap between germline ends came to 16 bases. Germline CDR1 LGHDT, CDR2 YNNKEL (reference sequence). This CDR3 reads CASSLNSGWSSYEQYF. The CDR3 region has the DNA TGTGCCAGCAGCCTAAACTCGGGGTGGAGCTCCTACGAGCAGTACTTC.

The rearrangement links TRBV24-1 to TRBJ2-3; 14 bases map to TRBD2. Germline values: CDR1 KGHDR, CDR2 SFDVKD. The CDR3 totals 16 residues. Trimming at V came to 3 bases and at J to 6 bases, leaving 4 bases not matched to a gene. The CDR3 DNA follows: TGTGCCACCAGTGATCCGGGACTAGCGGGGGTGGATACGCAGTATTTT. Its protein product is CATSDPGLAGVDTQYF.

This chain connects TRBV9 to TRBJ2-2; TRBD1 is a possible D gene (7 bases). The V gene's germline CDR1 is SGDLS and CDR2 YYNGEE. The CDR3 sequence is 20 residues long. V lost 0 bases to trimming and J lost 1 base, with 22 bases between them. In DNA form, the CDR3 reads TGTGCCAGCAGCGTAGACCCGGGAGACCGACAGGGCGGGAACACCGGGGAGCTGTTTTTT. Translation gives CASSVDPGDRQGGNTGELFF.

This chain connects TRBV9 to TRBJ2-7; the match to TRBD1 covers 9 bases. Germline-derived CDR1 and CDR2 are SGDLS and YYNGEE. V gave up 4 bases and J gave up 7 bases; unmatched junction bases: 9. The CDR3 runs 14 residues. The CDR3 region is CASSIKGTGWEQYF. In DNA, the CDR3 is TGTGCCAGCAGCATTAAAGGGACAGGGTGGGAGCAGTACTTC.

The CDR3 nucleotides are TGTGCCACCAGCCCAAAGCCGGGACAGGGCTATGGCTACACCTTC. Translation: CATSPKPGQGYGYTF. The chain carries TRBV24-1 and TRBJ1-2; 9 nucleotides line up with TRBD1. The V gene's germline CDR1 is KGHDR and CDR2 SFDVKD. This CDR3 is built from 15 residues. V lost 7 bases, J lost 4 bases, and 9 bases stayed unmatched.

V gene TRBV5-4 combines with J gene TRBJ1-1, with unresolved D. Germline CDR1 SGHNT, CDR2 YYREEE (reference sequence). CDR3 length equals 14 residues. V lost 4 bases and J lost 0, with 10 bases in between. The CDR3 loop is CASSPSEVNTEAFF. CDR3 sequence (DNA): TGTGCCAGCAGCCCCTCGGAGGTGAACACTGAAGCTTTCTTT.

CDR3 sequence (DNA): TGCGCCAGCAGCGCGGACGGGACCTACGAGCAGTACTTC. Translation: CASSADGTYEQYF. This chain joins TRBV5-1 and TRBJ2-7, with D tentatively TRBD2 (5 bases). This CDR3 comprises 13 residues. Germline V gene sequence: CDR1 SGHRS, CDR2 YFSETQ. V gave up 4 bases and J gave up 2 bases, with 10 bases separating them. Full variable domain (rest looked up from reference TRBV5-1 and TRBJ2-7): KAGVTQTPRYLIKTRGQQVTLSCSPISGHRSVSWYQQTPGQGLQFLFEYFSETQRNKGNFPGRFSGRQFSNSRSEMNVSTLELGDSALYLCASSADGTYEQYFGPGTRLTVT.

This chain joins TRBV9 and TRBJ2-7; D gene ambiguous. The V and J ends lost 0 bases and 3 bases respectively, with 16 bases between them. The CDR3 contains 16 residues. Per germline, CDR1 SGDLS and CDR2 YYNGEE. As DNA, the CDR3 is TGTGCCAGCAGCGTAGATCCAAGAGGCCTCCGCTACGAGCAGTACTTC. Protein sequence: CASSVDPRGLRYEQYF. The entire variable domain, with the rest obtained from reference TRBV9 and TRBJ2-7, is as follows: DSGVTQTPKHLITATGQRVTLRCSPRSGDLSVYWYQQSLDQGLQFLIQYYNGEERAKGNILERFSAQQFPDLHSELNLSSLELGDSALYFCASSVDPRGLRYEQYFGPGTRLTVT.

The chain is built from TRBV7-9 and TRBJ1-4; D remains ambiguous. Germline V gene data show CDR1 as SEHNR and CDR2 as FQNEAQ (reference sequence). The CDR3 has 16 amino acids. V lost 2 bases to trimming and J lost 5 bases, with 15 bases between them. CDR3 sequence reads: CASSLTLTDTNEKLFF. The CDR3 DNA sequence: TGTGCCAGCAGCTTAACTTTAACCGATACCAATGAAAAACTGTTTTTT.